This TCR beta chain was identified during a study of T cells in Graves' hyperthyroidism and ophthalmopathy. For the study at large: At initial diagnosis, before any treatment had begun, peripheral blood was obtained.

Clinical symptoms, serum thyroxine and TRAb, thyroid ultrasound and orbital computed tomography were used for the diagnoses. There were TCR beta CDR3 regions amplified from RNA transcripts. HTBI primers were used for first-round RT-PCR of the TCR CDR3. One entry per CDR3 protein results from TCRdb running MiXCR on the multiplex PCR reads. The repertoire holds about 840,000 distinct CDR3 sequences, with 35% to 45% as singletons. This clonotype was detected a few times. The source is a man younger than 35 with Graves' hyperthyroidism. Sequenced sample: blood.

The CDR3 region has the DNA TGTGCCAGCAGCGTAGCTCTGGAGGATCAGCCCCAGCATTTT. As protein: CASSVALEDQPQHF. The chain recombines TRBV9 with TRBJ1-5; D is unclear. There are 14 residues in the CDR3. With 0 bases removed from V and 5 bases from J, the gap between germline ends came to 9 bases. Germline V gene data show CDR1 as SGDLS and CDR2 as YYNGEE.